What follows are 32 T cell receptor gamma chains derived from one specimen sequenced in a study of gamma delta lymphoproliferative disorders and STAT genes. The receptor sequences were amplified from genomic DNA of peripheral blood mononuclear cells. TCRdb re-called the multiplex PCR reads with CATT. The sample yields about 4,100 gamma-chain clones, more than 6.5% seen once. Sequencing input: blood. All receptors come from a human donor in good health.

This clone is medium-sized. No DNA is shown, since the ends of the CDR3 on it are uncertain; the CDR3 is the one TCRdb lists. The V gene is TRGV11; the J gene was not called. Being an ORF, TRGV11 has a function that is uncertain. The length of the CDR3 is 20 amino acids, counting both ends. The chain's CDR3 is CTTVPAGLGRLPSNYYKKLF.

By share, this clone ranks as medium-sized. This rearrangement joins TRGV10 to TRGJ1 or TRGJ2. TCRdb supplies no J gene; here it was assigned by aligning the nucleotide sequence to germline. TRGV10 is an ORF, with its function uncertain. The CDR3 loop spans 15 amino acids. V dropped 8 bases and J dropped 2; count of bases not matched to a gene: 13. This chain's CDR3 is CAAWDYGDHYYKKLF. CDR3 DNA sequence: TGTGCTGCGTGGGATTATGGGGACCATTATTATAAGAAACTCTTT.

This clone was counted ten times or more. The chain is built from TRGV9 and TRGJ1 or TRGJ2. Because TCRdb records no J gene, it was assigned here through a match of the DNA to germline. Trimming at V came to 1 base and at J to 5 bases, leaving 23 bases not matched to a gene. Germline CDR1 is GITISATS and CDR2 is ISYDGTV (reference sequence). The CDR3 runs to 19 residues. As DNA, the CDR3 is TGTGCCTTGTGGGAGGTATTGCAAACTAGTACCTCAAAGGATTATAAGAAACTCTTT. It codes for CALWEVLQTSTSKDYKKLF.

This clone appeared a few times. TCRdb's protein for this DNA is that of a much larger clone and differs from the translation at residue 9, likely a read error; the protein shown is the DNA translation. This chain uses TRGV10 with TRGJP1. TCRdb gives no J gene; it was assigned here by matching the DNA to germline. TRGV10 is flagged as an ORF with uncertain function. The CDR3 has 12 residues. The DNA for the CDR3 is TGTGCTGCGTGGGATTGCCGTTGGCTCAAGATATTT. This sequence encodes CAAWDCRWLKIF.

Within the sample, this clone is medium-sized (0.01 to 0.1%). This chain uses TRGV4 with TRGJ1 or TRGJ2. Germline matching of the DNA provided the J gene here, since TCRdb leaves it blank. This CDR3 is built from 11 residues. Germline V CDR1 and CDR2: EGSTGY, YDSYTSSV. In DNA, the CDR3 is TGTGCAGGGACCGGGCGGTATAAGAAACTCTTT. This sequence encodes CAGTGRYKKLF.

This clone was found many times. This sequence joins TRGV9 and TRGJ1 or TRGJ2. TCRdb is silent on the J gene; assignment here came from matching the DNA to germline. Germline CDR1 GITISATS, CDR2 ISYDGTV (reference sequence). V dropped 3 bases and J dropped 5; count of bases not matched to a gene: 16. The CDR3 sequence is 16 residues long. The CDR3 loop reads CALWEPEDSGHYKKLF. CDR3 nucleotides: TGTGCCTTGTGGGAGCCCGAGGATTCTGGTCATTATAAGAAACTCTTT.

CDR3 sequence: CACWIGRYYKKLF. The CDR3 coding sequence is TGTGCCTGCTGGATTGGCCGTTATTATAAGAAACTCTTT. The rearrangement uses TRGV11 and TRGJ1 or TRGJ2. The J gene comes from matching the DNA to germline here; TCRdb lacks it. TRGV11 is given ORF status, its function remaining uncertain. Unmatched junction bases numbered 5, after V lost 6 bases and J lost 3 bases. CDR3 length equals 13 residues.

By its share, this clone is medium-sized. The chain links TRGV4 to TRGJ1 or TRGJ2. Here the J gene came from matching the DNA to germline, since TCRdb omits it. This CDR3 has 12 amino acids. Germline V lookup: CDR1 EGSTGY, CDR2 YDSYTSSV. J was trimmed by 4 bases and V by 4 bases; bases with no gene match: 4. CDR3 in amino acids: CATWERYYKKLF. DNA for the CDR3: TGTGCCACCTGGGAAAGGTATTATAAGAAACTCTTT.

This clone was found many times. J is TRGJ1 or TRGJ2 and V is TRGV9. TCRdb leaves out the J gene; it was filled in here by matching the DNA to germline. CDR1 and CDR2 (germline): GITISATS, ISYDGTV (reference sequence). V was clipped by 9 bases and J by 3 bases; unmatched bases: 14. This CDR3 has 14 amino acids. The CDR3 DNA is TGTGCCTTGGAGGGGGGTACTAGTTATTATAAGAAACTCTTT. This sequence encodes CALEGGTSYYKKLF.

This clone is medium-sized within its sample. V is TRGV2 and J is TRGJ1 or TRGJ2. TCRdb records no J gene; here it was assigned by comparing the DNA to germline. V lost 0 bases and J lost 3; bases outside the gene matches: 14. Looked up from germline, CDR1 is EGSNGY and CDR2 is YDSYNSKV. The CDR3 consists of 17 residues. The DNA of the CDR3 is TGTGCCACCTGGGACGGGCCCCCTTCGTGGCCTTATTATAAGAAACTCTTT. Protein sequence: CATWDGPPSWPYYKKLF.

By share, this clone counts as medium-sized. The V gene is TRGV2, the J gene TRGJ1 or TRGJ2. The J gene, missing from TCRdb, was assigned here through DNA to germline matching. The V gene's germline CDR1 is EGSNGY and CDR2 YDSYNSKV. The CDR3 is 13 residues long. The J segment lost 0 bases and the V segment lost 2 bases, leaving 1 base of the junction unmatched. This CDR3 reads CATWDENYYKKLF. In DNA form, the CDR3 reads TGTGCCACCTGGGACGAGAATTATTATAAGAAACTCTTT.

The sample holds many counts of this clone. The J gene is TRGJ1 or TRGJ2, the V gene TRGV5. TCRdb is silent on the J gene; assignment here came from matching the DNA to germline. The CDR3 contains 16 residues. The V and J ends lost 3 bases and 3 bases, in that order; junction bases with no gene match: 14. Looked up from germline, CDR1 is VINAFY and CDR2 is YDVSNSKD. CDR3 nucleotides: TGTGCCACCTGGGACCATGCGAAATACATTTATTATAAGAAACTCTTT. Amino acid sequence: CATWDHAKYIYYKKLF.

Ten or more counts support this clone. This chain uses TRGV5 with TRGJ1 or TRGJ2. The J gene, missing from TCRdb, was assigned here through DNA to germline matching. J gave up 1 base and V 0 bases, and 12 bases lay outside the gene matches. The CDR3 totals 17 residues. The germline V gene has CDR1 VINAFY and CDR2 YDVSNSKD. The CDR3 reads CATWDRPRGKNYYKKLF. In DNA form, the CDR3 reads TGTGCCACCTGGGACAGGCCAAGGGGTAAAAATTATTATAAGAAACTCTTT.

By its share, this clone is medium-sized. This sequence joins TRGV10 and TRGJ1 or TRGJ2. Here the J gene came from matching the DNA to germline, since TCRdb omits it. TRGV10 is flagged as an ORF with uncertain function. The CDR3 is 11 residues long. V lost 11 bases and J lost 1; bases outside the gene matches: 3. The chain's CDR3 is CAARNYYKKLF. For the CDR3, the DNA is TGTGCTGCGAGAAATTATTATAAGAAACTCTTT.

This clone is medium-sized in the sample. The same CDR3 arises from other DNA sequences in this sample as well. V gene TRGV3 combines with J gene TRGJ1 or TRGJ2. The J gene was not available in TCRdb and was assigned here by matching the DNA to germline segments. CDR1 is VTNTFY, CDR2 YDVSTARD, per germline (reference sequence). The CDR3 contains 13 residues. V lost 0 bases, J lost 3 bases, and 2 bases stayed unmatched. This CDR3 reads CATWDRRYYKKLF. DNA for the CDR3: TGTGCCACCTGGGACAGGCGTTATTATAAGAAACTCTTT.

This clone is classed as medium-sized. V and J are TRGV10 and TRGJP1. Assignment of the J gene here rests on matching the DNA to germline, because TCRdb gives none. TRGV10 is labeled an ORF, and its function is uncertain. The ends lost 8 bases at V and 3 bases at J; junction bases unmatched: 7. The CDR3 sequence is 14 residues long. The DNA of the CDR3 is TGTGCTGCGTGGGATTATGCCACTGGTTGGTTCAAGATATTT. Translated, it gives CAAWDYATGWFKIF.

By its share, this clone is medium-sized (0.01 to 0.1%). The rearrangement uses TRGV10 and TRGJ1 or TRGJ2. Since TCRdb gives no J gene, matching the DNA to germline was used here to assign it. TRGV10 is designated an ORF whose function remains uncertain. The CDR3 sequence is 11 residues long. J gave up 5 bases and V 8 bases, and 4 bases lay outside the gene matches. The CDR3 DNA follows: TGTGCTGCGTGGGTCAATTATAAGAAACTCTTT. This codes for CAAWVNYKKLF.

This clone rates as medium-sized (0.01 to 0.1%). The chain couples TRGV10 to TRGJ1 or TRGJ2. The J gene, left out of TCRdb, was set here by checking the DNA against germline. TRGV10 is an ORF for which the function is uncertain. Losses at the gene ends were 8 bases for V and 12 bases for J; bases not matched to a gene: 20. The CDR3 is 14 residues long. CDR3 sequence (DNA): TGTGCTGCGTGGGATTTCCCGGGGACCGGGGGGAAACTCTTT. It translates to CAAWDFPGTGGKLF.

This clone appeared a few times. The chain links TRGV8 to TRGJ1 or TRGJ2. TCRdb offers no J gene call, so here the DNA was matched to germline to obtain one. The CDR3 covers 12 residues. The germline gives CDR1 VENAVY, CDR2 YDSYNSRV. Trimming removed 6 bases from V and 2 bases from J; junction bases left unmatched: 4. The CDR3 protein is CATWSYYYKKLF. For the CDR3, the DNA is TGTGCCACCTGGAGCTATTATTATAAGAAACTCTTT.

This clone has a count of ten or more. Other DNA sequences within the sample encode an identical CDR3. The chain is built from TRGV4 and TRGJ1 or TRGJ2. The J gene was not available in TCRdb and was assigned here by matching the DNA to germline segments. The ends lost 0 bases at V and 6 bases at J; junction bases unmatched: 5. Per the germline V gene, CDR1 is EGSTGY and CDR2 is YDSYTSSV. CDR3 length: 13 amino acids. The CDR3 loop reads CATWDGPGYKKLF. The CDR3 DNA reads TGTGCCACCTGGGATGGGCCTGGTTATAAGAAACTCTTT.

By share, this clone ranks as medium-sized. V gene TRGV10 combines with J gene TRGJP1. TCRdb does not report a J gene; here it was assigned by matching the DNA to germline references. TRGV10 is an open reading frame, and its role is uncertain. Losses at the gene ends were 13 bases for V and 9 bases for J; bases not matched to a gene: 12. This CDR3 has 12 amino acids. The CDR3 spells CAEGGSSWFKIF. DNA for the CDR3: TGTGCTGAGGGGGGGTCGAGTTGGTTCAAGATATTT.

This clone was detected ten times or more. This may stem from a read error, because a much larger clone lies one nucleotide away. The rearrangement links TRGV3 to TRGJ1 or TRGJ2. The J gene was missing in TCRdb and was found by matching the end of the DNA to germline. Germline V gene lookup returns CDR1 VTNTFY and CDR2 YDVSTARD (reference sequence). CDR3 size: 13 residues. Trimming at V came to 3 bases and at J to 0 bases, leaving 2 bases not matched to a gene. CDR3 nucleotide sequence: TGTGCCACCTGGGACTGGAATTATTATAAGAAACTCTTT. Protein sequence: CATWDWNYYKKLF.

The sample holds a few counts of this clone. This rearrangement joins TRGV8 to TRGJ1 or TRGJ2. The trim removed 9 bases at V and 9 bases at J, leaving 5 bases unmatched. CDR1 is VENAVY and CDR2 is YDSYNSRV in the germline V gene. The CDR3 totals 9 residues. In nucleotides, the CDR3 is TGTGCCACCCCGTTTAAGAAACTCTTT. Its translation is CATPFKKLF.

By sample fraction, this clone is medium-sized. In the same sample, other DNA sequences code for this CDR3. The chain links TRGV2 to TRGJ1 or TRGJ2. TCRdb carries no J gene annotation; the J gene was assigned here by matching the DNA with germline. The CDR3 sequence is 13 residues long. Germline-derived CDR1 and CDR2 are EGSNGY and YDSYNSKV. J was trimmed by 6 bases and V by 0 bases; bases with no gene match: 5. CDR3 amino acids: CATWDGQGYKKLF. The CDR3 coding sequence is TGTGCCACCTGGGACGGGCAGGGTTATAAGAAACTCTTT.

Within the sample, this clone is medium-sized. Other nucleotide sequences in the sample specify the same CDR3. The gene calls are TRGV2 and TRGJ1 or TRGJ2. The J gene, not given by TCRdb, was assigned here from a germline match of the nucleotide sequence. V lost 1 base and J lost 0; bases outside the gene matches: 3. Germline CDR1 is EGSNGY and CDR2 is YDSYNSKV. CDR3 length: 14 residues. The CDR3: CATWDGLNYYKKLF. CDR3 bases: TGTGCCACCTGGGACGGATTGAATTATTATAAGAAACTCTTT.

By share, this clone ranks as medium-sized. The sample holds other DNA sequences that translate to the same CDR3. The chain employs TRGV2 and TRGJ1 or TRGJ2. The J gene, not given by TCRdb, was assigned here from a germline match of the nucleotide sequence. Germline trimming cut 0 bases from V and 10 bases from J; bases unmatched to any gene: 3. Germline V gives CDR1 EGSNGY, CDR2 YDSYNSKV. The CDR3 totals 11 residues. Here the CDR3 DNA reads TGTGCCACCTGGGACGGGCGGAAGAAACTCTTT. This translates into CATWDGRKKLF.

This clone was recorded at least ten times. The V gene is TRGV9, the J gene TRGJP. TCRdb carries no J gene annotation; the J gene was assigned here by matching the DNA with germline. The CDR3 is 17 amino acids. V gave up 2 bases and J gave up 3 bases; unmatched junction bases: 4. The germline V gene encodes CDR1 GITISATS and CDR2 ISYDGTV (reference sequence). The CDR3 region has the DNA TGTGCCTTGTGGGAGGGAGAGCAAGAGTTGGGCAAAAAAATCAAGGTATTT. Encoded protein: CALWEGEQELGKKIKVF.

This clone was seen only a few times. The rearrangement uses TRGV4 and TRGJ1 or TRGJ2. Germline trimming cut 5 bases from V and 10 bases from J; bases unmatched to any gene: 2. Germline loops: CDR1 EGSTGY, CDR2 YDSYTSSV. The CDR3 runs 9 residues. Here the CDR3 reads CATWGKKLF. CDR3 coding DNA: TGTGCCACCTGGGGAAAGAAACTCTTT.

This clone appeared many times. The chain recombines TRGV8 with TRGJ1 or TRGJ2. No J gene was available from TCRdb, and it was assigned here by a germline match of the DNA. This CDR3 comprises 12 residues. Germline values: CDR1 VENAVY, CDR2 YDSYNSRV. With 0 bases clipped from V and 8 bases from J, the junction kept 4 bases outside the gene matches. The CDR3 protein is CATWDRENKKLF. CDR3 bases: TGTGCCACCTGGGATAGGGAAAATAAGAAACTCTTT.

In its sample, this clone was seen many times. The chain recombines TRGV9 with TRGJ1 or TRGJ2. TCRdb supplies no J gene; here it was assigned by aligning the nucleotide sequence to germline. In germline, CDR1 is GITISATS, CDR2 ISYDGTV (reference sequence). The CDR3 length is 14 residues. The ends lost 0 bases at V and 5 bases at J; junction bases unmatched: 7. CDR3 bases: TGTGCCTTGTGGGAGGTGCGGAGTCATTATAAGAAACTCTTT. Protein product: CALWEVRSHYKKLF.

This clone is classed as medium-sized. The chain combines TRGV10 with TRGJ1 or TRGJ2. TCRdb offers no J gene call, so here the DNA was matched to germline to obtain one. TRGV10 is an open reading frame whose function is uncertain. J lost 2 bases, V lost 8 bases, and 16 bases had no gene match. This CDR3 is 16 amino acids long. CDR3 sequence reads: CAAWDYMGTDYYKKLF. CDR3 nucleotides: TGTGCTGCGTGGGATTATATGGGAACGGATTATTATAAGAAACTCTTT.

This clone counts as medium-sized. V is TRGV4 and J is TRGJP1. Since TCRdb gives no J gene, matching the DNA to germline was used here to assign it. J gave up 0 bases and V 0 bases, and 4 bases lay outside the gene matches. The germline CDR1 and CDR2 sequences are EGSTGY and YDSYTSSV. The CDR3 is 16 residues long. In DNA form, the CDR3 reads TGTGCCACCTGGGATGGGGGGGATACCACTGGTTGGTTCAAGATATTT. This sequence encodes CATWDGGDTTGWFKIF.